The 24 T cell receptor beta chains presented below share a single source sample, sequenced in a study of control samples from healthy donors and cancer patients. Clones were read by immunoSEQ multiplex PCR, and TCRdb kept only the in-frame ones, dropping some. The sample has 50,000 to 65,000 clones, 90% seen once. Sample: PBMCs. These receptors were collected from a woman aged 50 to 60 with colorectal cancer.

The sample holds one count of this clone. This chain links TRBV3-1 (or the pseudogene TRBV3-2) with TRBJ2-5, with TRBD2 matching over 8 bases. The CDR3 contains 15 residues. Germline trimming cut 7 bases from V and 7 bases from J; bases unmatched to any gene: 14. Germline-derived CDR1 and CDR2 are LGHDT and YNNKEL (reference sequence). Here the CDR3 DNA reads TGTGCCAGCAAGACAGCGGGAGACTCCGAGGTGACCCAGTACTTC. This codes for CASKTAGDSEVTQYF.

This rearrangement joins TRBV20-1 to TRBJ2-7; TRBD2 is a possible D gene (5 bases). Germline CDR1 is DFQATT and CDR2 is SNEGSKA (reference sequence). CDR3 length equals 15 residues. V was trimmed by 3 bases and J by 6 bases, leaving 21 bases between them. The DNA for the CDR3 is TGCAGTGCTAGTCCCCTTGCGGGTGCCCCTTTCGAGCAGTACTTC. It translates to CSASPLAGAPFEQYF.

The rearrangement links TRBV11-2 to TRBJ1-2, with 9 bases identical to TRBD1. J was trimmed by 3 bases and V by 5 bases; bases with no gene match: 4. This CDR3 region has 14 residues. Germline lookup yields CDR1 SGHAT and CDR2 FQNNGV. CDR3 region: CASSTGGVDYGYTF. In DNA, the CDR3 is TGTGCCAGCAGCACAGGGGGCGTCGACTATGGCTACACCTTC.

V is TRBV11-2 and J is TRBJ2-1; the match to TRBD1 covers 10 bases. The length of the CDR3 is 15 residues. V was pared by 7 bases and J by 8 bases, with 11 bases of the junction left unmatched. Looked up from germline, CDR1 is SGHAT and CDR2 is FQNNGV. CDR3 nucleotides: TGTGCCAGCAACAACGGACAGGGGGTAAGGGATGAGCAGTTCTTC. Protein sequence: CASNNGQGVRDEQFF.

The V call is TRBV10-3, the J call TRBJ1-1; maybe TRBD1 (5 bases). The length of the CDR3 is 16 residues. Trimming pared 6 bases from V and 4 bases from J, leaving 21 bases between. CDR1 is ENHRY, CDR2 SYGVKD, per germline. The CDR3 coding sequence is TGTGCCATCAGGGACTCCGGGGGGGAAGACGGCACTGAAGCTTTCTTT. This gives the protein CAIRDSGGEDGTEAFF.

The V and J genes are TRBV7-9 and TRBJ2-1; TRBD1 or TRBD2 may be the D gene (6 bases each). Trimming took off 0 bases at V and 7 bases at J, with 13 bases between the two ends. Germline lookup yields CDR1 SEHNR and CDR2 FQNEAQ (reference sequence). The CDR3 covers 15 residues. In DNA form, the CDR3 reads TGTGCCAGCAGCTTAGCCTTGGGAGGACAGAATGAGCAGTTCTTC. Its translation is CASSLALGGQNEQFF.

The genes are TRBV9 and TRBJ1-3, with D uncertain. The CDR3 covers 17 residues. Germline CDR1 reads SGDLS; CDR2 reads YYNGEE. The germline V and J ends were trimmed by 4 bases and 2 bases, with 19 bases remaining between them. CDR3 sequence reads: CASSSKVVGKAGNTIYF. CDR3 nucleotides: TGTGCCAGCAGCTCTAAGGTTGTAGGGAAGGCTGGAAACACCATATATTTT.

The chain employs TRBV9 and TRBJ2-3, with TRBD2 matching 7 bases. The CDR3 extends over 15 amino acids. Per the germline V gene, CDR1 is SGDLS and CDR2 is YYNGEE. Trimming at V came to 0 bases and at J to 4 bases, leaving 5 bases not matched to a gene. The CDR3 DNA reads TGTGCCAGCAGCGTAGGAGCGGGGTCCTCAGATACGCAGTATTTT. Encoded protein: CASSVGAGSSDTQYF.

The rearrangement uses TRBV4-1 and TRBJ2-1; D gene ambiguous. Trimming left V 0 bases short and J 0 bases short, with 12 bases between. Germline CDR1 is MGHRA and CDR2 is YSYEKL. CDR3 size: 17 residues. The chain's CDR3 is CASSQDEGSSSYNEQFF. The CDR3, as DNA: TGCGCCAGCAGCCAAGATGAAGGATCTAGCTCCTACAATGAGCAGTTCTTC.

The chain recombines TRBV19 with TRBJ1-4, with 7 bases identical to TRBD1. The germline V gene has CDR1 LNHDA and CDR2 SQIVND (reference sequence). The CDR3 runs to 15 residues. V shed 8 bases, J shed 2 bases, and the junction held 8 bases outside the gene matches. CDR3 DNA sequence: TGTGCCAGTGAGGGTCCGACAGGGACTAATGAAAAACTGTTTTTT. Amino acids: CASEGPTGTNEKLFF.

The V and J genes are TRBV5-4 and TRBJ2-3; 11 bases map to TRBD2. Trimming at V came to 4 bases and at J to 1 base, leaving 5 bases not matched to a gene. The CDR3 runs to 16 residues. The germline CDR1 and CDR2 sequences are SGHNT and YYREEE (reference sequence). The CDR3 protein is CASSIAGGQGTDTQYF. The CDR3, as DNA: TGTGCCAGCAGCATAGCGGGAGGGCAAGGCACAGATACGCAGTATTTT.

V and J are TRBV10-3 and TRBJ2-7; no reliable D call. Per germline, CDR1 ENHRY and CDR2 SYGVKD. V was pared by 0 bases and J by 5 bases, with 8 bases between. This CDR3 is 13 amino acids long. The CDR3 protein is CAISESGSHEQYF. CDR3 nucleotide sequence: TGTGCCATCAGTGAGTCGGGCAGCCACGAGCAGTACTTC.

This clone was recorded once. CDR3 region: CASSVNPGWNTEAFF. In DNA, the CDR3 is TGTGCCAGCAGCGTAAATCCAGGTTGGAACACTGAAGCTTTCTTT. V usage is TRBV9 and J usage is TRBJ1-1; D uncertain. The germline CDR1 and CDR2 sequences are SGDLS and YYNGEE. The CDR3 runs 15 residues. The V gene lost 1 base and the J gene lost 1 base, with 11 bases spanning the gap.

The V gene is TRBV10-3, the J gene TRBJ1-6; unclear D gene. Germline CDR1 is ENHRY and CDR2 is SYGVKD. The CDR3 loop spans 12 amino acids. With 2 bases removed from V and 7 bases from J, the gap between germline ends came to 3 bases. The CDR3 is CAISEENSPLHF. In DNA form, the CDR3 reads TGTGCCATCAGTGAGGAGAATTCACCCCTCCACTTT.

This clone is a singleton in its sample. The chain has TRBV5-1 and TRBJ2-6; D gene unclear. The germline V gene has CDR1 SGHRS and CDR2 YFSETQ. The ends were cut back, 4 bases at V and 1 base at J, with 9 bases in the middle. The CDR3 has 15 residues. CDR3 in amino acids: CASSPAWSGANVLTF. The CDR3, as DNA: TGCGCCAGCAGCCCCGCGTGGTCTGGGGCCAACGTCCTGACTTTC.

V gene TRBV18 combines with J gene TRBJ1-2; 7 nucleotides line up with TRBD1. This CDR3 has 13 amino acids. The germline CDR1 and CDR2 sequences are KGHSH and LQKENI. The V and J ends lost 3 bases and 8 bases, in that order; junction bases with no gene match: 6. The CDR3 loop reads CASSPDRARGYTF. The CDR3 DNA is TGTGCCAGCTCACCTGACAGGGCAAGGGGCTACACCTTC.

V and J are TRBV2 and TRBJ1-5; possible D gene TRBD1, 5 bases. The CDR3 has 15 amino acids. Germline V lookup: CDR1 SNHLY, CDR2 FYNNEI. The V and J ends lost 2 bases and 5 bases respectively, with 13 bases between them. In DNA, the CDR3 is TGTGCCAGCAGTGAAACCGGGGGGGAGTATCAGCCCCAGCATTTT. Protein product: CASSETGGEYQPQHF.

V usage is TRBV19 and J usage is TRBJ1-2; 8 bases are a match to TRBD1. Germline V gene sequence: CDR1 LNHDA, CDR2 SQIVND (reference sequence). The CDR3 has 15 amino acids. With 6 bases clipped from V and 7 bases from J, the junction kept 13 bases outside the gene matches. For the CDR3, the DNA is TGTGCCAGTAGCCCGGGTGTAGGACAGGGTATTGGCTACACCTTC. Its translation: CASSPGVGQGIGYTF.

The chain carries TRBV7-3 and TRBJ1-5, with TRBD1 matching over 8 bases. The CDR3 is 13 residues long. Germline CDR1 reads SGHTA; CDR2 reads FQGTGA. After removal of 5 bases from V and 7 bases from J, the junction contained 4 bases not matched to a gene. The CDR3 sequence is CASSARQGQPQHF. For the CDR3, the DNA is TGTGCCAGCAGCGCGAGACAGGGGCAGCCCCAGCATTTT.

CDR3 loop: CASSEMIDEQFF. In nucleotides, the CDR3 is TGTGCCAGCAGTGAAATGATCGATGAGCAGTTCTTC. This chain connects TRBV2 to TRBJ2-1, with D uncertain. Trimming removed 2 bases at V and 8 bases at J, with 7 bases between. The CDR3 covers 12 residues. Germline CDR1 reads SNHLY; CDR2 reads FYNNEI.

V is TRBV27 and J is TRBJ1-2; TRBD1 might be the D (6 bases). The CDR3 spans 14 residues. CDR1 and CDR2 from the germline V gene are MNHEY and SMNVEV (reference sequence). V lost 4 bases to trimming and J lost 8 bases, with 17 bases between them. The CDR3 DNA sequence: TGTGCCAGCAGTTCCTCTATGCCCAGGGGCGGCTACACCTTC. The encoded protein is CASSSSMPRGGYTF.

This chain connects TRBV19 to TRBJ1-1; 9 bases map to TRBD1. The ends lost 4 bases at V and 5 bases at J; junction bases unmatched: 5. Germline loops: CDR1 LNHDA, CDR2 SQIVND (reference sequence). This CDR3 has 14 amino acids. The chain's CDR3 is CASSKGTGRTEAFF. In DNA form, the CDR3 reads TGTGCCAGTAGTAAAGGGACAGGGCGTACTGAAGCTTTCTTT.

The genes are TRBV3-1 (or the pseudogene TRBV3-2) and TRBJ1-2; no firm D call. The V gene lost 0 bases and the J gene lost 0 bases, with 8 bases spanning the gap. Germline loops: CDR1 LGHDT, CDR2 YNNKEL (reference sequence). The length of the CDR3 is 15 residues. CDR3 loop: CASSQDREANYGYTF. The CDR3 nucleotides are TGTGCCAGCAGCCAAGATAGGGAGGCTAACTATGGCTACACCTTC.

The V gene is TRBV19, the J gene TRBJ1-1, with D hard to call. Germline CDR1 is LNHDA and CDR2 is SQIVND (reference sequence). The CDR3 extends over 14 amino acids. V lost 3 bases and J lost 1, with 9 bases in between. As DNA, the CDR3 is TGTGCCAGTAGTATGTGGCAGCAGAACACTGAAGCTTTCTTT. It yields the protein CASSMWQQNTEAFF.